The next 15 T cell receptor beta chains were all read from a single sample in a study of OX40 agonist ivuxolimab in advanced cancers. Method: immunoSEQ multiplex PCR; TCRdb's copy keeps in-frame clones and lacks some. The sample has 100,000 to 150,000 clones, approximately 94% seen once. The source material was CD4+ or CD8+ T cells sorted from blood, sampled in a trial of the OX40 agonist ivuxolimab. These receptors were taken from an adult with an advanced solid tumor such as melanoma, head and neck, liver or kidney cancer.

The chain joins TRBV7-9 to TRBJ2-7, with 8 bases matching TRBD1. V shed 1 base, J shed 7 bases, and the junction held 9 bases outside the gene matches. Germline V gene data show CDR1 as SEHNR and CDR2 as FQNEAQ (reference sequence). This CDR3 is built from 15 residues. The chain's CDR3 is CASSLEGRGPEEQYF. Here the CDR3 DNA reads TGTGCCAGCAGCTTAGAAGGCAGGGGGCCTGAGGAGCAGTACTTC.

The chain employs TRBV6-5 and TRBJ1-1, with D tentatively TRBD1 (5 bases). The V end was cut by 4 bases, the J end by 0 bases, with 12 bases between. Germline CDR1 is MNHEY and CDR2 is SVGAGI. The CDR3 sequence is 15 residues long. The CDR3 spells CASSFSGTLNTEAFF. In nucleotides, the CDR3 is TGTGCCAGCAGTTTTTCCGGGACCTTGAACACTGAAGCTTTCTTT.

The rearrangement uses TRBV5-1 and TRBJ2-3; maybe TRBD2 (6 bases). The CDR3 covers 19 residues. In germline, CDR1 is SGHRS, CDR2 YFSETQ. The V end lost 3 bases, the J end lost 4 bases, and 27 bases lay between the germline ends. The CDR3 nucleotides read TGCGCCAGCAGCTCGCTACTCCTCCTACTAGGAGGGGTCCCAGATACGCAGTATTTT. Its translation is CASSSLLLLLGGVPDTQYF.

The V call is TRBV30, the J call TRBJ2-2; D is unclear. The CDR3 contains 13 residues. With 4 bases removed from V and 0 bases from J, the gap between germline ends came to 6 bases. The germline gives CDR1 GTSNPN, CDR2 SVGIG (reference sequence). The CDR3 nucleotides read TGTGCCTGGACGCCCCCGAACACCGGGGAGCTGTTTTTT. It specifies CAWTPPNTGELFF.

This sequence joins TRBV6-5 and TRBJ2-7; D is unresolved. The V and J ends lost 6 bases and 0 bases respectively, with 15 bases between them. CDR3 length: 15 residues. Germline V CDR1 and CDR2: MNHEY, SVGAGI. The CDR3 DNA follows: TGTGCCAGCAGCTACCTGGTTGGGTCCTCCTACGAGCAGTACTTC. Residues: CASSYLVGSSYEQYF.

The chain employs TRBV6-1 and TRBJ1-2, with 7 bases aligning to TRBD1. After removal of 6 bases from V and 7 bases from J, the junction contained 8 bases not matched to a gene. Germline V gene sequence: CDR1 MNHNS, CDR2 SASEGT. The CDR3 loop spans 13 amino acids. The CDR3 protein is CASSQGGVGGYTF. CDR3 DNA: TGTGCCAGCAGCCAGGGGGGCGTTGGTGGCTACACCTTC.

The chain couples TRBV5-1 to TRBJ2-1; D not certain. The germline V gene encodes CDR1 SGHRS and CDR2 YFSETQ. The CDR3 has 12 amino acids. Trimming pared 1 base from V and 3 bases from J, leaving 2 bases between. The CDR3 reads CASSLSYNEQFF. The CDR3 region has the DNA TGCGCCAGCAGCTTGAGCTACAATGAGCAGTTCTTC. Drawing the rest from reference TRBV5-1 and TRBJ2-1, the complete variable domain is KAGVTQTPRYLIKTRGQQVTLSCSPISGHRSVSWYQQTPGQGLQFLFEYFSETQRNKGNFPGRFSGRQFSNSRSEMNVSTLELGDSALYLCASSLSYNEQFFGPGTRLTVL.

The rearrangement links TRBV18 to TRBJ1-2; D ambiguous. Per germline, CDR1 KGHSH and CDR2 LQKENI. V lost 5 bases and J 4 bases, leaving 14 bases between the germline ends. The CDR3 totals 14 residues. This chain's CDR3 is CASSDFSDGYGYTF. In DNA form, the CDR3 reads TGTGCCAGCTCAGACTTCTCGGACGGCTATGGCTACACCTTC.

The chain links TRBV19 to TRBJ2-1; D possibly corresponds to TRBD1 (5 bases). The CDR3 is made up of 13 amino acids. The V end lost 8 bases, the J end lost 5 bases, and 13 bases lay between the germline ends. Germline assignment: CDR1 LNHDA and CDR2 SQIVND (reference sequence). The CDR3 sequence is CASVGRVDNEQFF. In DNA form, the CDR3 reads TGTGCCAGTGTGGGCAGGGTGGACAATGAGCAGTTCTTC.

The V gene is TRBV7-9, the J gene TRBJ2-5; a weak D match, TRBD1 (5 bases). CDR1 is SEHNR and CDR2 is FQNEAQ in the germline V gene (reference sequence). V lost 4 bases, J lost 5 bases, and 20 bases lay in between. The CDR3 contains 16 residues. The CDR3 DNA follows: TGTGCCAGCAGCTGGGGCGTGACAGCAGCTAGGGAGACCCAGTACTTC. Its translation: CASSWGVTAARETQYF. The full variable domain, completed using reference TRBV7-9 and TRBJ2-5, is DTGVSQNPRHKITKRGQNVTFRCDPISEHNRLYWYRQTLGQGPEFLTYFQNEAQLEKSRLLSDRFSAERPKGSFSTLEIQRTEQGDSAMYLCASSWGVTAARETQYFGPGTRLLVL.

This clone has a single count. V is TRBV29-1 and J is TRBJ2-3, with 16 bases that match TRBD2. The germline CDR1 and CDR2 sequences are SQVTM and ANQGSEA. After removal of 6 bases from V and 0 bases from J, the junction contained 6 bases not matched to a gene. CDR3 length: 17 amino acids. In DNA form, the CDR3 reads TGCAGCGTGGGGGGGACTAGCGGGAGGGCTAGCACAGATACGCAGTATTTT. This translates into CSVGGTSGRASTDTQYF.

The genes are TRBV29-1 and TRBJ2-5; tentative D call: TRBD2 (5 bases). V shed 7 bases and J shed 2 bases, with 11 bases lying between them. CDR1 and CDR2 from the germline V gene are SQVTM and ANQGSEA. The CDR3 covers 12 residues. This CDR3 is CSAHEGQETQYF. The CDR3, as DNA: TGCAGCGCCCACGAGGGACAAGAGACCCAGTACTTC.

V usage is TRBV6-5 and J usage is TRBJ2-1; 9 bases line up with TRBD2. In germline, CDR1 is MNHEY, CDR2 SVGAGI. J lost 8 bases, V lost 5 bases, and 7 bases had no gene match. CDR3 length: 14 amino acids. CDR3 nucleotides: TGTGCCAGCAGTCCCAGCGGGGGGCCCCATGAGCAGTTCTTC. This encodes CASSPSGGPHEQFF.

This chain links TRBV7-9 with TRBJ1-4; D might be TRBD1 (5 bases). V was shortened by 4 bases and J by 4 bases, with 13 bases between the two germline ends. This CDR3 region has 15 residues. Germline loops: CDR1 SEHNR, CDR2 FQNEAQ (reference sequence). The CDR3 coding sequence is TGTGCCAGCAGCTCGACCGGGACTTTTAATGAAAAACTGTTTTTT. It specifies CASSSTGTFNEKLFF. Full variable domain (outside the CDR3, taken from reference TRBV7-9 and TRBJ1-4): DTGVSQNPRHKITKRGQNVTFRCDPISEHNRLYWYRQTLGQGPEFLTYFQNEAQLEKSRLLSDRFSAERPKGSFSTLEIQRTEQGDSAMYLCASSSTGTFNEKLFFGSGTQLSVL.

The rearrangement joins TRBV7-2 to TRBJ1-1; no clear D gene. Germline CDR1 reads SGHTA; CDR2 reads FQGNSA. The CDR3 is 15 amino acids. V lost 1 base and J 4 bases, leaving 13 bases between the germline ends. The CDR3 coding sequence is TGTGCCAGCAGCTTAGTTTATATAGGGAGCACTGAAGCTTTCTTT. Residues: CASSLVYIGSTEAFF.